The 17 T cell receptor beta chains listed next were all sequenced from one sample in a study of neurological immune-mediated disorders (dated by TCRdb to the late 2010s). Library method: 5' RACE. The instrument was an Illumina HiSeq 2500. The raw public reads went through TCRdb reprocessing: fastp at Q25, MiXCR clone calling, in-frame beta chains kept. Rows are unified per CDR3 protein, each entry keeping the most common DNA and genes. The sample has about 62,000 distinct CDR3 sequences on record, under 5.5% of them singletons. The ten largest clones capture roughly 3.4% of the sample. Input material: PBMCs. These receptors were collected from a woman aged 50 to 60 with multiple sclerosis.

This clonotype showed up many times. CDR3 in amino acids: CASSVSLTGGADTQYF. The CDR3 DNA reads as TGTGCCAGCAGCGTCTCGTTGACAGGGGGCGCAGATACGCAGTATTTT. The rearrangement links TRBV7-3 to TRBJ2-3; 10 bases line up with TRBD1. The junction had 9 bases not matched to a gene; V was cut back by 5 bases and J by 4 bases. This CDR3 has 16 residues. In germline, CDR1 is SGHTA, CDR2 FQGTGA.

This clonotype was recorded at least ten times. The germline gene is not matched at one end of the junction; a read error may be the cause. The CDR3 spells CASSSALGKKIQYF. For the CDR3, the DNA is TGTGCCAGCAGCTCCGCTTTGGGGAAAAAAATTCAGTACTTC. The rearrangement links TRBV5-6 to TRBJ2-4; D unclear. The V gene's germline CDR1 is SGHDT and CDR2 YYEEEE. CDR3 size: 14 residues.

This clonotype has ten or more counts. This chain joins TRBV7-2 and TRBJ2-2; 13 positions agree with TRBD2. After removal of 6 bases from V and 5 bases from J, the junction contained 6 bases not matched to a gene. This CDR3 contains 16 residues. The V gene's germline CDR1 is SGHTA and CDR2 FQGNSA. The CDR3 nucleotides are TGTGCCAGCAGAAGCACTAGCGGGGGGGTGACCGGGGAGCTGTTTTTT. Translation: CASRSTSGGVTGELFF.

A remark on this clonotype: A much larger clone differs from this one at a single base, so this may be a read error. The chain uses TRBV4-3 and TRBJ1-1; D is unresolved. The CDR3 is made up of 15 amino acids. Germline CDR1 and CDR2: LGHNA and YSLEER. The ends were cut back, 5 bases at V and 1 base at J, with 14 bases in the middle. The DNA for the CDR3 is TGCGCCAGCAGCTATTGGTTCAAGGAGAACACTGAAGCTTTCTTT. Amino acid sequence: CASSYWFKENTEAFF.

In the case of this clonotype: The junction and the germline gene differ at one end; a read error may be behind it. This chain links TRBV6-2 or TRBV6-3 with TRBJ1-5; 7 bases align to TRBD1. Germline-derived CDR1 and CDR2 are MNHEY and SVGEGT. This CDR3 contains 13 residues. CDR3 nucleotides: TGTGCCAGCAGGATGGACAGGAATCAGCCCCAGAATTTT. Its translation is CASRMDRNQPQNF.

This clonotype was counted ten times or more. The rearrangement uses TRBV7-9 and TRBJ1-4, with a possible D match to TRBD1 (5 bases). The CDR3 is 16 amino acids. V was cut by 5 bases and J by 4 bases, with 17 bases left in between. Germline CDR1 SEHNR, CDR2 FQNEAQ (reference sequence). The CDR3: CASSRGFTGRNEKLFF. CDR3 DNA sequence: TGTGCCAGCAGCCGGGGCTTCACAGGACGTAATGAAAAACTGTTTTTT.

In its sample, this clonotype was seen many times. The chain has TRBV7-9 and TRBJ2-1; unclear D gene. V lost 0 bases, J lost 6 bases, and 18 bases lay in between. From germline, CDR1 is SEHNR and CDR2 FQNEAQ (reference sequence). This CDR3 contains 17 residues. In DNA, the CDR3 is TGTGCCAGCAGCTTAGCGATGTCTGGGTCTGGGGTCAATGAGCAGTTCTTC. This sequence encodes CASSLAMSGSGVNEQFF.

By share, this clonotype ranks as medium-sized (0.01 to 0.1%). J is TRBJ2-1 and V is TRBV5-6; TRBD1 matches at 7 bases. Trimming took 3 bases from V and 3 from J; bases not matched to a gene: 9. Germline V gives CDR1 SGHDT, CDR2 YYEEEE. The CDR3 length is 16 residues. In nucleotides, the CDR3 is TGTGCCAGCAGCTACCCAAGGGGGCGCAGCTACAATGAGCAGTTCTTC. Residues: CASSYPRGRSYNEQFF.

Many counts were recorded for this clonotype. V and J are TRBV20-1 and TRBJ1-1; perhaps TRBD1 as D (5 bases). This CDR3 has 16 amino acids. The germline gives CDR1 DFQATT, CDR2 SNEGSKA (reference sequence). Trimming removed 5 bases from V and 0 bases from J, with 19 bases in between. The CDR3 is CSAASGRQTMNTEAFF. The CDR3 DNA is TGCAGTGCTGCCAGCGGCAGACAGACCATGAACACTGAAGCTTTCTTT.

Only a few counts were recorded for this clonotype. The chain joins TRBV27 to TRBJ1-2; possibly TRBD1 for D (5 bases). CDR3 size: 14 residues. Germline V gene lookup returns CDR1 MNHEY and CDR2 SMNVEV (reference sequence). V shed 5 bases and J shed 0 bases, with 10 bases lying between them. DNA of the CDR3: TGTGCCAGCAGTCCCCCGGGGGCTAACTATGGCTACACCTTC. Protein product: CASSPPGANYGYTF.

This clonotype was recorded at least ten times. J is TRBJ2-3 and V is TRBV5-1; D is perhaps TRBD1 (6 bases). In germline, CDR1 is SGHRS, CDR2 YFSETQ. With 0 bases removed from V and 2 bases from J, the gap between germline ends came to 10 bases. The length of the CDR3 is 15 residues. The CDR3 nucleotides are TGCGCCAGCAGCTTGGGGGACACCTACACAGATACGCAGTATTTT. Protein: CASSLGDTYTDTQYF.

This clonotype has ten or more counts. The chain couples TRBV10-3 to TRBJ1-2; TRBD1 agrees at 7 bases. Germline CDR1 reads ENHRY; CDR2 reads SYGVKD. With 2 bases clipped from V and 0 bases from J, the junction kept 6 bases outside the gene matches. The CDR3 is 16 residues long. The CDR3 sequence is CAISEGRQGPNYGYTF. CDR3 nucleotide sequence: TGTGCCATCAGTGAGGGGAGACAGGGACCTAACTATGGCTACACCTTC.

This clonotype was seen repeatedly, ten times or more. This chain's CDR3 is CASSSGQNTEAFF. CDR3 bases: TGTGCCAGCAGCTCGGGACAAAACACTGAAGCTTTCTTT. V is TRBV28 and J is TRBJ1-1; D is perhaps TRBD1 (6 bases). From germline, CDR1 is MDHEN and CDR2 SYDVKM. V lost 6 bases to trimming and J lost 2 bases, with 10 bases between them. The CDR3 consists of 13 residues.

This clonotype came up many times. The chain carries TRBV5-4 and TRBJ2-3; 7 nucleotides match TRBD1. The CDR3 loop spans 15 amino acids. The junction had 9 bases not matched to a gene; V was cut back by 4 bases and J by 4 bases. CDR1 is SGHNT and CDR2 is YYREEE in the germline V gene (reference sequence). CDR3 residues: CASSAGQATPDTQYF. The DNA of the CDR3 is TGTGCCAGCAGCGCCGGACAGGCTACCCCAGATACGCAGTATTTT.

This clonotype was counted a few times. The chain uses TRBV7-3 and TRBJ1-1; D is uncertain. The CDR3 covers 15 residues. CDR1 and CDR2 from the germline V gene are SGHTA and FQGTGA. Trimming stripped 2 bases from V and 0 bases from J, with 10 bases between. The CDR3: CASSLLRAVNTEAFF. The CDR3 DNA is TGTGCCAGCAGCTTACTCAGAGCAGTGAACACTGAAGCTTTCTTT.

This clonotype has at least ten counts. The chain uses TRBV7-2 and TRBJ1-3; no clear D gene. The CDR3 is 17 residues long. The germline V gene encodes CDR1 SGHTA and CDR2 FQGNSA. V shed 2 bases and J shed 0 bases, with 14 bases lying between them. The DNA for the CDR3 is TGTGCCAGCAGCTTACCCCCTTGGCGAGGCTCTGGAAACACCATATATTTT. Translated, it gives CASSLPPWRGSGNTIYF.

The sample holds many counts of this clonotype. The J gene is TRBJ2-5, the V gene TRBV20-1; 11 bases agree with TRBD2. The CDR3 runs to 16 residues. J was trimmed by 5 bases and V by 0 bases; bases with no gene match: 8. Germline V lookup: CDR1 DFQATT, CDR2 SNEGSKA (reference sequence). CDR3 in amino acids: CSARDLAGGVMETQYF. The CDR3 coding sequence is TGCAGTGCTAGAGATCTAGCGGGGGGTGTAATGGAGACCCAGTACTTC.